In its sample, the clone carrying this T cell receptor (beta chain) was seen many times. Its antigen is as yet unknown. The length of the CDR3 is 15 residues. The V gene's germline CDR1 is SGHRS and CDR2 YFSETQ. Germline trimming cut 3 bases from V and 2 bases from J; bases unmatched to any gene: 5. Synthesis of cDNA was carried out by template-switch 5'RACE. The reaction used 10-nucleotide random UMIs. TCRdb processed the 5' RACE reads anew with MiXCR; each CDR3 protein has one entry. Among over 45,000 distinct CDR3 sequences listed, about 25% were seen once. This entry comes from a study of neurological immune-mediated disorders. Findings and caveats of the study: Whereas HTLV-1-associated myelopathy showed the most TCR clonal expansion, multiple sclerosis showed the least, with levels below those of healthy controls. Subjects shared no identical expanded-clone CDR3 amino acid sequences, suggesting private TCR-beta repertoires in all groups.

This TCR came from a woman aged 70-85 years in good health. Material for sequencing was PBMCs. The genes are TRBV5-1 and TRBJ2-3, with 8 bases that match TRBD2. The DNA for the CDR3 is TGCGCCAGCAGCTCGAGCGGGAGAGACACAGATACGCAGTATTTT. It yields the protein CASSSSGRDTDTQYF.